These 5 T cell receptor beta chains originate from one sample sequenced in a study of cytomegalovirus exposure and HLA in healthy donors. Amplification used 60 Vbeta primers and 13 Jbeta primers. Only in-frame clones appear in the TCRdb table, and some are missing; sequencing was by immunoSEQ multiplex PCR. The table shows 45,000 to 55,000 clones, with 60% to 85% occurring only once. The sequencing input was PBMCs. The receptors shown here come from a man aged 25 to 45 in good health and CMV-seropositive.

The V call is TRBV7-9, the J call TRBJ2-7; TRBD1 matches at 10 bases. V lost 5 bases, J lost 3 bases, and 4 bases stayed unmatched. This CDR3 has 14 amino acids. Germline CDR1 is SEHNR and CDR2 is FQNEAQ (reference sequence). The CDR3 DNA reads as TGTGCCAGCAGCGCCGGACAGGGGGTCTACGAGCAGTACTTC. This translates into CASSAGQGVYEQYF.

The table lists this clone with a count of one. This chain uses TRBV5-1 with TRBJ2-7, with a tentative D call TRBD2 (6 bases). The germline gives CDR1 SGHRS, CDR2 YFSETQ. This CDR3 spans 13 amino acids. V shed 9 bases and J shed 6 bases, with 19 bases lying between them. The CDR3 reads CATTPGGFGEQYF. CDR3 DNA: TGCGCCACCACGCCAGGAGGGTTTGGCGAGCAGTACTTC.

This clone was recorded once. The gene calls are TRBV6-1 and TRBJ2-7, with TRBD1 matching over 8 bases. J was trimmed by 7 bases and V by 5 bases; bases with no gene match: 7. The CDR3 has 13 residues. Germline CDR1 is MNHNS and CDR2 is SASEGT. The DNA of the CDR3 is TGTGCCAGCAGTATCCGGACAGGGATGGAGCAGTACTTC. This codes for CASSIRTGMEQYF.

V and J are TRBV7-9 and TRBJ2-1; no clear D gene. CDR3 length equals 17 residues. V was clipped by 5 bases and J by 0 bases, with 17 bases between them. Germline values: CDR1 SEHNR, CDR2 FQNEAQ (reference sequence). DNA of the CDR3: TGTGCCAGCAGCCACCCCTTAACAGAGAACTCCTACAATGAGCAGTTCTTC. It specifies CASSHPLTENSYNEQFF.

The chain couples TRBV5-5 to TRBJ1-6; 7 nucleotides match TRBD1. With V trimmed by 0 bases and J by 8 bases, 11 bases remained unmatched. There are 17 residues in the CDR3. Germline V gives CDR1 SGHKS, CDR2 YYEKEE (reference sequence). CDR3 loop: CASSLVVRGRLDSPLHF. CDR3 sequence (DNA): TGTGCCAGCAGCTTGGTAGTCAGGGGGAGGTTGGATTCACCCCTCCACTTT.